The table lists the clone carrying this T cell receptor beta chain with a count of one. Making the bulk TCR libraries relied on previously described methods and listed TCR primers. Each CDR3 protein is one row after TCRdb ran MiXCR on the PCR reads. Among approximately 500,000 distinct CDR3 sequences, around 25% were seen once, and the ten largest hold just over 0.75%. The data belong to a study of molecular identifiers for immune sequencing clone quantification. The CDR3 covers 15 residues. CDR1 SGHAT and CDR2 FQNNGV come from the germline V gene. V was trimmed by 1 base and J by 4 bases, leaving 10 bases between them.

What was sequenced was naive CD8+ T cells from blood, with Jurkat cell RNA spiked in. As to subset: FACS-sorted CD8+CD4-CCR7+CD45RA+ naive T cells. The clonotype originates from a human donor in good health. Some libraries in this study had Jurkat cell RNA spiked in. The chain has TRBV11-2 and TRBJ1-4; D is unresolved. As DNA, the CDR3 is TGTGCCAGCAGCTTAGCACGGCTTAGTAATGAAAAACTGTTTTTT. Translating gives CASSLARLSNEKLFF.